This T cell receptor (beta chain) was sequenced in a study of blood T cell repertoires in COVID-19. The Seattle patients joined while their infection was active and were tracked longitudinally afterward. TCRdb keeps only in-frame clones here, not all; method: immunoSEQ multiplex PCR. The sample lists some 350,000 clones, roughly 86% occurring once. For this clone: The same CDR3 also results from other DNA sequences found in this sample.

The CDR3 is 12 amino acids. Trimming pared 1 base from V and 4 bases from J, leaving 4 bases between. CDR1 and CDR2 (germline): LNHDA, SQIVND (reference sequence). This sequence originates from a woman in her 70s with COVID-19, enrolled during active disease. Sequenced input: peripheral blood. V is TRBV19 and J is TRBJ1-1; D remains unclear. CDR3 nucleotides: TGTGCCAGTAGTATAGGTAGCACTGAAGCTTTCTTT. Residues: CASSIGSTEAFF.